This T cell receptor (beta chain) was documented in a study of blood T cell repertoires in COVID-19. V lost 1 base and J 4 bases, leaving 16 bases between the germline ends. The CDR3 is 16 residues long. Germline V gene lookup returns CDR1 LGHNT and CDR2 FRNRAP. Measured with immunoSEQ multiplex PCR; TCRdb has only the in-frame clones, and not every one. The table lists about 270,000 clones, roughly nine tenths of them singletons. The chain is built from TRBV12-5 and TRBJ1-2, with a weak D call TRBD1 (5 bases). The source is a woman aged 18-30 years who had recovered from COVID-19. The sample taken for sequencing was PBMCs or T cells enriched from blood (not recorded which). The DNA for the CDR3 is TGTGCTAGTGGTTTGGGCGGGCCTCGGGGGGTCTATGGCTACACCTTC. Translation gives CASGLGGPRGVYGYTF. The full variable domain, in which reference TRBV12-5 and TRBJ1-2 provide the parts outside the CDR3, is DARVTQTPRHKVTEMGQEVTMRCQPILGHNTVFWYRQTMMQGLELLAYFRNRAPLDDSGMPKDRFSAEMPDATLATLKIQPSEPRDSAVYFCASGLGGPRGVYGYTFGSGTRLTVV.